This T cell receptor beta chain was captured by sequencing in a study of T cell repertoires in cytomegalovirus infection. As for the study in general: HLA-B-restricted CMV epitopes that are well studied, plus recently identified HLA-C-restricted ones, were used by the study. Shared public TCR beta signatures pointed to both CMV infection and a matching HLA type. Study findings and constraints: Pooled public TCR beta family frequency picked out CMV carriers with the relevant HLA. HLA-C-restricted TCR beta clonotypes specific for CMV led the ex vivo response.

Concerning this clonotype: As yet, its antigen is unknown.

Via MiXCR, TCRdb re-called the reads, giving one row per CDR3 protein. The data contain under 120,000 distinct CDR3 sequences, roughly 40% of them singletons. CDR1 is SGHTA and CDR2 is FQGNSA in the germline V gene. V lost 11 bases, J lost 2 bases, and 12 bases stayed unmatched. This CDR3 is 15 amino acids long. The chain employs TRBV7-2 and TRBJ2-1; 7 bases fit TRBD2. The sequencing used CD8+ T cells from cultured PBMCs, collected from culture after CMV antigen stimulation. The clonotype was recovered from a human donor in good health (CMV status not recorded). Some clones in this sample may be carry-over from other donors' samples. CDR3 nucleotide sequence: TGTGCCGGCACCGCCAGTCGGGGGGCCTACAATGAGCAGTTCTTC. Translation: CAGTASRGAYNEQFF.